This passage covers 16 T cell receptor beta chains from one sample sequenced in a study of blood T cell repertoires in COVID-19. The repertoire was sequenced with immunoSEQ multiplex PCR; TCRdb's copy has only in-frame clones and lacks some. The sample records 250,000 to 400,000 clones, about 90% being singletons. The sample comprised peripheral blood. The receptors were gathered from a woman aged 30 to 39 with COVID-19, enrolled during active disease.

This chain uses TRBV9 with TRBJ1-1, with 7 bases matching TRBD1. The V segment lost 0 bases and the J segment 0 bases; nucleotides outside the gene matches: 2. The CDR3 extends over 15 amino acids. Germline CDR1 and CDR2: SGDLS and YYNGEE. CDR3 in amino acids: CASSVGTGVNTEAFF. As DNA, the CDR3 is TGTGCCAGCAGCGTAGGTACAGGGGTGAACACTGAAGCTTTCTTT.

This sequence joins TRBV14 and TRBJ2-7, with 7 nucleotides matching TRBD1. CDR3 size: 14 residues. The J segment lost 2 bases and the V segment lost 4 bases, leaving 5 bases of the junction unmatched. The germline V gene encodes CDR1 SGHDN and CDR2 FVKESK. CDR3 amino acids: CASSLEGTAYEQYF. The CDR3, as DNA: TGTGCCAGCAGCCTTGAGGGGACAGCCTACGAGCAGTACTTC. The complete variable domain, with remaining parts taken from reference TRBV14 and TRBJ2-7, reads EAGVTQFPSHSVIEKGQTVTLRCDPISGHDNLYWYRRVMGKEIKFLLHFVKESKQDESGMPNNRFLAERTGGTYSTLKVQPAELEDSGVYFCASSLEGTAYEQYFGPGTRLTVT.

This clone came up once. Other DNA sequences of this sample code for an identical CDR3. The CDR3 sequence: CASSLAGASYEQYF. The CDR3 nucleotides are TGTGCCAGCAGTCTCGCGGGGGCTAGCTACGAGCAGTACTTC. The gene calls are TRBV27 and TRBJ2-7, with TRBD2 as a possible D gene (7 bases). The CDR3 is 14 amino acids. Germline V CDR1 and CDR2: MNHEY, SMNVEV (reference sequence). The germline V and J ends were trimmed by 5 bases and 3 bases, with 14 bases remaining between them.

The chain uses TRBV9 and TRBJ1-2; TRBD1 aligns across 7 bases. The CDR3 has 14 residues. The germline V gene has CDR1 SGDLS and CDR2 YYNGEE. Unmatched junction bases numbered 13, after V lost 6 bases and J lost 8 bases. CDR3 protein: CASTQEEGAGGYTF. CDR3 bases: TGTGCCAGCACCCAAGAGGAGGGGGCCGGCGGCTACACCTTC.

V gene TRBV19 combines with J gene TRBJ2-7, with 7 bases fitting TRBD2. The J segment lost 0 bases and the V segment lost 5 bases, leaving 4 bases of the junction unmatched. The CDR3 covers 14 residues. Germline V gives CDR1 LNHDA, CDR2 SQIVND (reference sequence). The CDR3 DNA sequence: TGTGCCAGTAGTCGTAGCGGGCCCTCCTACGAGCAGTACTTC. Encoded protein: CASSRSGPSYEQYF.

Only one count was recorded for this clone. The chain has TRBV5-6 and TRBJ2-2; D not certain. V was trimmed by 4 bases and J by 5 bases, leaving 12 bases between them. Germline values: CDR1 SGHDT, CDR2 YYEEEE. This CDR3 is 14 amino acids long. The CDR3, as DNA: TGTGCCAGCAGCCTTGTTACGCGGACCGGGGAGCTGTTTTTT. Protein sequence: CASSLVTRTGELFF.

The genes are TRBV18 and TRBJ2-7; TRBD2 matches at 7 bases. With 2 bases clipped from V and 6 bases from J, the junction kept 7 bases outside the gene matches. The length of the CDR3 is 14 residues. Germline V gives CDR1 KGHSH, CDR2 LQKENI. The CDR3 region has the DNA TGTGCCAGCTCACCATTCGCTGGCGGGAGCGAGCAGTACTTC. It translates to CASSPFAGGSEQYF.

This clone was detected once. The chain is built from TRBV6-4 and TRBJ2-3; 10 positions match TRBD2. The CDR3 is 15 residues long. Germline V gene sequence: CDR1 MRHNA, CDR2 SNTAGT. Trimming removed 2 bases from V and 3 bases from J; junction bases left unmatched: 2. DNA of the CDR3: TGTGCCAGCAGTGACATAGCGGGAGGTACAGATACGCAGTATTTT. Protein sequence: CASSDIAGGTDTQYF.

This CDR3 is CASSRGLAGGPSTDTQYF. The CDR3 DNA reads as TGCGCCAGCAGCCGCGGACTAGCGGGAGGGCCTTCAACAGATACGCAGTATTTT. The V and J genes are TRBV4-1 and TRBJ2-3; 15 nucleotides line up with TRBD2. Germline V lookup: CDR1 MGHRA, CDR2 YSYEKL. The V segment lost 4 bases and the J segment 3 bases; nucleotides outside the gene matches: 8. The CDR3 extends over 18 amino acids.

This clone was counted once. V usage is TRBV3-1 (or the pseudogene TRBV3-2) and J usage is TRBJ2-7, with a tentative D call TRBD2 (5 bases). Germline V CDR1 and CDR2: LGHDT, YNNKEL (reference sequence). The CDR3 is 13 amino acids. Trimming stripped 1 base from V and 3 bases from J, with 7 bases between. Here the CDR3 DNA reads TGTGCCAGCAGCCAAGTTCGGGACTACGAGCAGTACTTC. Its translation is CASSQVRDYEQYF.

The chain carries TRBV2 and TRBJ1-3; possible D gene TRBD1, 5 bases. The CDR3 extends over 16 amino acids. With 5 bases removed from V and 0 bases from J, the gap between germline ends came to 14 bases. Germline assignment: CDR1 SNHLY and CDR2 FYNNEI. The CDR3 loop reads CASSRRGTDSGNTIYF. DNA of the CDR3: TGTGCCAGCAGTCGGAGGGGCACAGACTCTGGAAACACCATATATTTT.

This CDR3 reads CASSPNPPDEQYF. DNA for the CDR3: TGTGCCAGCAGCCCGAACCCGCCAGACGAGCAGTACTTC. V and J are TRBV11-2 and TRBJ2-7; D call uncertain. This CDR3 comprises 13 residues. Germline CDR1 and CDR2: SGHAT and FQNNGV. V dropped 5 bases and J dropped 5 bases, with 13 bases sitting between them.

The chain couples TRBV9 to TRBJ2-5; D may be TRBD2 (6 bases). The CDR3 spans 14 residues. V lost 1 base to trimming and J lost 5 bases, with 12 bases between them. CDR1 SGDLS and CDR2 YYNGEE come from the germline V gene. CDR3 amino acids: CASSVSGSSETQYF. The CDR3 DNA is TGTGCCAGCAGCGTATCCGGGAGTAGTGAGACCCAGTACTTC.

The chain couples TRBV7-7 to TRBJ2-5, with 7 bases that match TRBD1. Losses at the gene ends were 1 base for V and 4 bases for J; bases not matched to a gene: 3. Germline CDR1 and CDR2: SSHAT and FNYEAQ (reference sequence). The CDR3 runs 14 residues. The CDR3 spells CASSLGTGLETQYF. The DNA of the CDR3 is TGTGCCAGCAGCTTAGGGACAGGTCTAGAGACCCAGTACTTC. The full variable domain, with the rest looked up from reference TRBV7-7 and TRBJ2-5, is GAGVSQSPRYKVTKRGQDVTLRCDPISSHATLYWYQQALGQGPEFLTYFNYEAQPDKSGLPSDRFSAERPEGSISTLTIQRTEQRDSAMYRCASSLGTGLETQYFGPGTRLLVL.

The rearrangement joins TRBV9 to TRBJ1-2; TRBD1 matches at 7 bases. Germline lookup yields CDR1 SGDLS and CDR2 YYNGEE. The trim removed 2 bases at V and 1 base at J, leaving 5 bases unmatched. The length of the CDR3 is 15 residues. This CDR3 is CASSVGGQSNYGYTF. CDR3 in DNA: TGTGCCAGCAGCGTGGGGGGACAGAGTAACTATGGCTACACCTTC.

Of note for this clone: A read error may be the cause here, since a much bigger clone is one base away. This chain links TRBV5-4 with TRBJ2-3, with TRBD2 matching 12 bases. The germline V gene has CDR1 SGHNT and CDR2 YYREEE (reference sequence). The CDR3 is 15 residues long. V trimming: 0 bases; J trimming: 4 bases; junction bases outside the gene matches: 0. The DNA for the CDR3 is TGTGCCAGCAGCTTGGGACTAGCGGGGGCAGATACGCAGTATTTT. Protein sequence: CASSLGLAGADTQYF. The variable domain in full, with the rest retrieved from reference TRBV5-4 and TRBJ2-3, is ETGVTQSPTHLIKTRGQQVTLRCSSQSGHNTVSWYQQALGQGPQFIFQYYREEENGRGNFPPRFSGLQFPNYSSELNVNALELDDSALYLCASSLGLAGADTQYFGPGTRLTVL.